These 3 T cell receptor beta chains share one sample of origin, sequenced in a study of cytomegalovirus exposure and HLA in healthy donors. The study ran its PCR with 60 Vbeta and 13 Jbeta primers. The table came from immunoSEQ multiplex PCR; TCRdb's copy has only in-frame clones and leaves some out. This sample has some 190,000 clones, with around 80% found just once. The sequenced material came from PBMCs. Source of these receptors: a young man in good health and CMV-seronegative.

The V call is TRBV4-2, the J call TRBJ1-3; TRBD1 might be the D (6 bases). Trimming shortened V by 2 bases and J by 3 bases, and 14 bases separated the two germline ends. CDR1 is LGHNA and CDR2 is YNFKEQ in the germline V gene. The CDR3 has 16 residues. The CDR3 is CASSQQGFGLGNTIYF. CDR3 DNA sequence: TGTGCCAGCAGCCAACAGGGGTTCGGCCTTGGAAACACCATATATTTT.

This rearrangement joins TRBV7-8 to TRBJ1-5, with D unclear. The CDR3 has 16 amino acids. Germline assignment: CDR1 SGHVS and CDR2 FQNEAQ. V lost 1 base to trimming and J lost 0 bases, with 10 bases between them. The CDR3 spells CASSLVPRFSNQPQHF. Here the CDR3 DNA reads TGTGCCAGCAGCTTAGTACCCCGGTTTAGCAATCAGCCCCAGCATTTT.

The genes are TRBV9 and TRBJ2-1; unclear D gene. The CDR3 consists of 13 residues. Trimming shortened V by 0 bases and J by 7 bases, and 8 bases separated the two germline ends. From germline, CDR1 is SGDLS and CDR2 YYNGEE. The CDR3 loop reads CASSVVGRNEQFF. The CDR3 DNA reads as TGTGCCAGCAGCGTAGTTGGGCGTAATGAGCAGTTCTTC.